The next 31 T cell receptor beta chains were all read from a single sample in a study of beta chain features in type 1 diabetes. Findings and limits, study-wide: Moderate yet significant TCRB CDR3 shortening was seen in Type 1 diabetes patients in all four CD4+ subsets.

Their antigen targets remain unknown. The investigators reverse transcribed all of the isolated RNA, so they sequenced expressed TCRB transcripts. The table came from immunoSEQ multiplex PCR; TCRdb's copy has only in-frame clones and leaves some out. The sample shows hundreds of thousands of clones, 13% of them seen only once. Sequencing input: naive CD4+ T cells from blood. These receptors originate from a man younger than 30 with type 1 diabetes.

The chain is built from TRBV2 and TRBJ2-3; possible D gene TRBD2, 5 bases. The V gene lost 6 bases and the J gene lost 8 bases, with 9 bases spanning the gap. CDR3 length equals 11 residues. Germline values: CDR1 SNHLY, CDR2 FYNNEI. CDR3 sequence reads: CASREESTQYF. CDR3 DNA: TGTGCCAGCAGGGAGGAGAGTACGCAGTATTTT.

This clone occurred a few times. This chain links TRBV30 with TRBJ2-5, with D possibly TRBD2 on 6 matching bases. Trimming pared 0 bases from V and 1 base from J, leaving 12 bases between. From germline, CDR1 is GTSNPN and CDR2 SVGIG (reference sequence). The CDR3 spans 15 residues. CDR3: CAWSVLLAVQETQYF. For the CDR3, the DNA is TGTGCCTGGAGTGTACTACTAGCAGTCCAAGAGACCCAGTACTTC.

This clone was detected a few times. The CDR3 loop is CASTLNAGGQETQYF. Written as DNA, the CDR3 is TGTGCCAGCACCCTTAATGCGGGGGGACAAGAGACCCAGTACTTC. The V call is TRBV7-2, the J call TRBJ2-5; 8 nucleotides line up with TRBD2. This CDR3 contains 15 residues. Per the germline V gene, CDR1 is SGHTA and CDR2 is FQGNSA. Trimming at V came to 7 bases and at J to 2 bases, leaving 9 bases not matched to a gene.

This clone was seen only a few times. The chain is built from TRBV19 and TRBJ1-5; 9 nucleotides agree with TRBD1. The V segment lost 4 bases and the J segment 5 bases; nucleotides outside the gene matches: 12. The CDR3 spans 17 residues. Germline values: CDR1 LNHDA, CDR2 SQIVND (reference sequence). CDR3 DNA sequence: TGTGCCAGTAGTAAACAAACCGGGACAGGGATCGATCAGCCCCAGCATTTT. It translates to CASSKQTGTGIDQPQHF.

V is TRBV25-1 and J is TRBJ2-7; possible D gene TRBD1, 5 bases. CDR1 MGHDK and CDR2 SYGVNS come from the germline V gene. The CDR3 contains 12 residues. Trimming pared 3 bases from V and 5 bases from J, leaving 8 bases between. The CDR3 DNA reads as TGTGCCAGCAGTGACAGGGTCCACGAGCAGTACTTC. Translation gives CASSDRVHEQYF.

CDR3 in amino acids: CASSFGTGREQYF. Here the CDR3 DNA reads TGTGCCAGCAGCTTCGGCACAGGACGTGAGCAGTACTTC. The chain employs TRBV11-3 and TRBJ2-7; the D gene is possibly TRBD1 (5 bases). Germline CDR1 is SGHNT and CDR2 is YENEEA. The CDR3 length is 13 residues. V lost 3 bases, J lost 7 bases, and 13 bases lay in between.

This clone showed up just a few times. V and J are TRBV2 and TRBJ2-5; D could derive from TRBD1 or TRBD2 (5 bases each). This CDR3 contains 13 residues. Germline CDR1 is SNHLY and CDR2 is FYNNEI. V gave up 3 bases and J gave up 7 bases, with 12 bases separating them. CDR3 DNA: TGTGCCAGCAGTGAGGGGGTAGACGGGACCCAGTACTTC. It codes for CASSEGVDGTQYF. Supplemented by reference TRBV2 and TRBJ2-5, the full variable domain reads EPEVTQTPSHQVTQMGQEVILRCVPISNHLYFYWYRQILGQKVEFLVSFYNNEISEKSEIFDDQFSVERPDGSNFTLKIRSTKLEDSAMYFCASSEGVDGTQYFGPGTRLLVL.

This clone was detected only a few times. The chain links TRBV27 to TRBJ2-3, with 13 bases fitting TRBD2. V shed 5 bases, J shed 4 bases, and the junction held 12 bases outside the gene matches. Looked up from germline, CDR1 is MNHEY and CDR2 is SMNVEV (reference sequence). This CDR3 is 18 amino acids long. The chain's CDR3 is CASSTTSGGAVFPDTQYF. CDR3 nucleotide sequence: TGTGCCAGCAGTACAACTAGCGGGGGGGCCGTATTTCCAGATACGCAGTATTTT.

Only a few counts were recorded for this clone. The chain combines TRBV6-5 with TRBJ1-2, with D unclear. The germline V and J ends were trimmed by 5 bases and 7 bases, with 11 bases remaining between them. The CDR3 covers 12 residues. Germline V gene sequence: CDR1 MNHEY, CDR2 SVGAGI. The CDR3 DNA follows: TGTGCCAGCAGTGGATGGACGGGTGGCTACACCTTC. This translates into CASSGWTGGYTF.

This rearrangement joins TRBV11-2 to TRBJ2-5; D gene uncertain. The CDR3 sequence is 11 residues long. The germline CDR1 and CDR2 sequences are SGHAT and FQNNGV. Trimming removed 5 bases at V and 0 bases at J, with 1 base between. The CDR3 loop is CASSNQETQYF. DNA of the CDR3: TGTGCCAGCAGCAACCAAGAGACCCAGTACTTC.

This clone was seen only a few times. The rearrangement links TRBV6-1 to TRBJ2-7; TRBD1 matches at 8 bases. The germline gives CDR1 MNHNS, CDR2 SASEGT. J gave up 7 bases and V 8 bases, and 7 bases lay outside the gene matches. This CDR3 region has 12 residues. The CDR3 bases are TGTGCCAGCGGGACAGGTGGGTGGGAGCAGTACTTC. Its protein product is CASGTGGWEQYF.

In this sample, this clone turned up a few times. The V call is TRBV5-1, the J call TRBJ2-5, with 8 bases that match TRBD1. This CDR3 is 13 amino acids long. J gave up 5 bases and V 5 bases, and 5 bases lay outside the gene matches. Germline values: CDR1 SGHRS, CDR2 YFSETQ. CDR3 sequence reads: CASRTGDGETQYF. CDR3 sequence (DNA): TGCGCCAGCAGGACAGGGGACGGGGAGACCCAGTACTTC.

A few counts support this clone. The genes are TRBV29-1 and TRBJ2-3; weak D call: TRBD2 (5 bases). The V end lost 3 bases, the J end lost 0 bases, and 10 bases lay between the germline ends. CDR3 length: 14 amino acids. Germline CDR1 SQVTM, CDR2 ANQGSEA. The CDR3 here is CSVESRGSTDTQYF. For the CDR3, the DNA is TGCAGCGTTGAGTCTCGGGGAAGCACAGATACGCAGTATTTT.

This clone was recorded a few times. The J gene is TRBJ1-5, the V gene TRBV7-2; a weak D match, TRBD1 (5 bases). This CDR3 comprises 12 residues. V lost 8 bases, J lost 3 bases, and 8 bases lay in between. Germline CDR1 is SGHTA and CDR2 is FQGNSA. CDR3 DNA: TGTGCCAGCGGCGGGGCCAATCAGCCCCAGCATTTT. It yields the protein CASGGANQPQHF.

This clone turned up a few times. This rearrangement joins TRBV4-2 to TRBJ1-1, with unresolved D. Germline V CDR1 and CDR2: LGHNA, YNFKEQ. The V and J ends lost 4 bases and 7 bases respectively, with 10 bases between them. The CDR3 extends over 12 amino acids. The chain's CDR3 is CASSLSDGEAFF. The CDR3 DNA reads TGTGCCAGCAGCCTTTCGGACGGTGAAGCTTTCTTT.

This chain uses TRBV5-1 with TRBJ1-1, with 7 bases fitting TRBD1. The CDR3 covers 15 residues. The V gene's germline CDR1 is SGHRS and CDR2 YFSETQ. V shed 5 bases and J 1 base; nucleotides not matched to a gene: 8. The CDR3 sequence: CASRQQGTSNTEAFF. Here the CDR3 DNA reads TGCGCCAGCAGGCAACAGGGGACTTCGAACACTGAAGCTTTCTTT. Full variable domain (remainder filled in from reference TRBV5-1 and TRBJ1-1): KAGVTQTPRYLIKTRGQQVTLSCSPISGHRSVSWYQQTPGQGLQFLFEYFSETQRNKGNFPGRFSGRQFSNSRSEMNVSTLELGDSALYLCASRQQGTSNTEAFFGQGTRLTVV.

This clone was seen more than once but under ten times. The gene calls are TRBV5-8 and TRBJ2-7; 9 positions match TRBD1. The CDR3 has 12 amino acids. The germline gives CDR1 SGHTS, CDR2 YDEGEE. V trimming: 4 bases; J trimming: 12 bases; junction bases outside the gene matches: 8. The CDR3 here is CASSPAGQGPYF. In nucleotides, the CDR3 is TGTGCCAGCAGCCCAGCTGGACAGGGGCCGTACTTC. Filled out from reference TRBV5-8 and TRBJ2-7, the complete variable domain reads EAGVTQSPTHLIKTRGQQATLRCSPISGHTSVYWYQQALGLGLQFLLWYDEGEERNRGNFPPRFSGRQFPNYSSELNVNALELEDSALYLCASSPAGQGPYFGPGTRLTVT.

This clone was observed a few times. This rearrangement joins TRBV2 to TRBJ1-5; TRBD1 matches at 7 bases. V was clipped by 6 bases and J by 6 bases; unmatched bases: 8. CDR3 length: 14 amino acids. The germline gives CDR1 SNHLY, CDR2 FYNNEI. In nucleotides, the CDR3 is TGTGCCAGCAGGGGACAGCTTGGAGGTCAGCCCCAGCATTTT. It is translated as CASRGQLGGQPQHF.

The chain is built from TRBV7-8 and TRBJ1-1, with D uncertain. Germline CDR1 and CDR2: SGHVS and FQNEAQ. The CDR3 extends over 16 amino acids. The V end lost 0 bases, the J end lost 0 bases, and 11 bases lay between the germline ends. The CDR3 here is CASSLAYNQVNTEAFF. CDR3 coding DNA: TGTGCCAGCAGCTTAGCCTACAATCAGGTGAACACTGAAGCTTTCTTT. The full variable domain, rest sourced from reference TRBV7-8 and TRBJ1-1, is GAGVSQSPRYKVAKRGQDVALRCDPISGHVSLFWYQQALGQGPEFLTYFQNEAQLDKSGLPSDRFFAERPEGSVSTLKIQRTQQEDSAVYLCASSLAYNQVNTEAFFGQGTRLTVV.

The chain carries TRBV6-6 and TRBJ1-6; D is unclear. CDR3 size: 16 residues. V dropped 7 bases and J dropped 1 base, with 14 bases sitting between them. CDR1 is MNHNY and CDR2 is SVGAGI in the germline V gene (reference sequence). The chain's CDR3 is CASILRFDSYNSPLHF. The CDR3 coding sequence is TGTGCCAGCATCTTACGTTTTGATTCCTATAATTCACCCCTCCACTTT.

This chain links TRBV29-1 with TRBJ1-2; no reliable D call. The CDR3 runs 11 residues. V shed 6 bases and J shed 4 bases, with 9 bases lying between them. The V gene's germline CDR1 is SQVTM and CDR2 ANQGSEA. This CDR3 is CSVSVSYGYTF. Here the CDR3 DNA reads TGCAGCGTCTCTGTGAGCTATGGCTACACCTTC.

The CDR3 DNA reads as TGTGCCAGCAGCCTGGACAGGTCGAGCACAGATACGCAGTATTTT. Translation gives CASSLDRSSTDTQYF. The chain couples TRBV7-3 to TRBJ2-3, with TRBD1 matching over 7 bases. The CDR3 consists of 15 residues. V shed 5 bases, J shed 0 bases, and the junction held 5 bases outside the gene matches. CDR1 is SGHTA and CDR2 is FQGTGA in the germline V gene.

This clone has only a few counts. The rearrangement joins TRBV10-3 to TRBJ2-3; TRBD2 matches at 8 bases. Germline V gene sequence: CDR1 ENHRY, CDR2 SYGVKD. This CDR3 is built from 16 residues. V trimming: 7 bases; J trimming: 0 bases; junction bases outside the gene matches: 9. DNA of the CDR3: TGTGCCATCAACCGGAGCGGGGGCCTTAGCACAGATACGCAGTATTTT. Translated: CAINRSGGLSTDTQYF.

This clone was seen a handful of times. V is TRBV7-2 and J is TRBJ2-5; no firm D call. The CDR3 covers 15 residues. Per germline, CDR1 SGHTA and CDR2 FQGNSA. V lost 5 bases and J 1 base, leaving 14 bases between the germline ends. The CDR3 DNA sequence: TGTGCCAGCAGCCGATTCCCACAGAGCCAAGAGACCCAGTACTTC. Residues: CASSRFPQSQETQYF.

This chain links TRBV6-1 with TRBJ1-4; possibly TRBD1 for D (6 bases). Trimming removed 10 bases at V and 7 bases at J, with 16 bases between. The CDR3 sequence is 13 residues long. Germline lookup yields CDR1 MNHNS and CDR2 SASEGT. The CDR3 bases are TGTGCCACTACAACAGGGTTACGTGAAAAACTGTTTTTT. It is translated as CATTTGLREKLFF.

This clone occurred a few times. This specimen includes other DNA sequences encoding the same CDR3. The rearrangement joins TRBV30 to TRBJ2-3, with D hard to call. The CDR3 sequence is 11 residues long. Trimming took off 1 base at V and 4 bases at J, with 3 bases between the two ends. The germline V gene encodes CDR1 GTSNPN and CDR2 SVGIG (reference sequence). The CDR3 region is CAWSGPDTQYF. For the CDR3, the DNA is TGTGCCTGGAGTGGTCCAGATACGCAGTATTTT.

This chain uses TRBV13 with TRBJ1-1, with a weak D call TRBD1 (5 bases). The CDR3 extends over 14 amino acids. Trimming removed 6 bases at V and 5 bases at J, with 16 bases between. Germline CDR1 PRHDT, CDR2 FYEKMQ (reference sequence). For the CDR3, the DNA is TGTGCCAGCAGTTCTAGGACGAAGGGGACTGAAGCTTTCTTT. Protein sequence: CASSSRTKGTEAFF. Variable domain in full (rest from reference TRBV13 and TRBJ1-1): AAGVIQSPRHLIKEKRETATLKCYPIPRHDTVYWYQQGPGQDPQFLISFYEKMQSDKGSIPDRFSAQQFSDYHSELNMSSLELGDSALYFCASSSRTKGTEAFFGQGTRLTVV.

The V call is TRBV11-1, the J call TRBJ2-1; a possible D gene is TRBD1 (6 bases). Trimming cost V 1 base and J 6 bases, with 13 bases left between them. The CDR3 loop spans 15 amino acids. Germline-derived CDR1 and CDR2 are SGHAT and FQDESV (reference sequence). CDR3 loop: CASSLEGVSGNEQFF. The CDR3 DNA sequence: TGTGCCAGCAGCTTAGAGGGGGTATCTGGCAATGAGCAGTTCTTC.

For this clone: Other DNA variants within this sample encode the same CDR3. This chain uses TRBV19 with TRBJ1-5; D is uncertain. The CDR3 consists of 12 residues. Germline CDR1 reads LNHDA; CDR2 reads SQIVND (reference sequence). Trimming removed 1 base at V and 6 bases at J, with 4 bases between. The CDR3 spells CASSIGGQPQHF. The DNA of the CDR3 is TGTGCCAGTAGTATAGGGGGTCAGCCCCAGCATTTT. The entire variable domain, with the rest obtained from reference TRBV19 and TRBJ1-5, is as follows: DGGITQSPKYLFRKEGQNVTLSCEQNLNHDAMYWYRQDPGQGLRLIYYSQIVNDFQKGDIAEGYSVSREKKESFPLTVTSAQKNPTAFYLCASSIGGQPQHFGDGTRLSIL.

This clone was picked up a small number of times. Other DNA sequences in the sample encode the same CDR3. The V and J genes are TRBV10-3 and TRBJ2-5, with 9 bases matching TRBD2. The germline V gene has CDR1 ENHRY and CDR2 SYGVKD. V shed 1 base and J 2 bases; nucleotides not matched to a gene: 2. The CDR3 extends over 15 amino acids. Written as DNA, the CDR3 is TGTGCCATCAGTGAGTTTGCGGGGGGGCAAGAGACCCAGTACTTC. Amino acids: CAISEFAGGQETQYF.

This clone was seen more than once but under ten times. This sequence joins TRBV2 and TRBJ2-1; either TRBD1 or TRBD2 may supply D (5 bases each). The germline gives CDR1 SNHLY, CDR2 FYNNEI. This CDR3 region has 15 residues. Trimming removed 5 bases at V and 0 bases at J, with 11 bases between. CDR3: CASSSRGSSYNEQFF. In DNA form, the CDR3 reads TGTGCCAGCAGTTCTCGGGGCAGCTCCTACAATGAGCAGTTCTTC. The full variable domain, rest sourced from reference TRBV2 and TRBJ2-1, is EPEVTQTPSHQVTQMGQEVILRCVPISNHLYFYWYRQILGQKVEFLVSFYNNEISEKSEIFDDQFSVERPDGSNFTLKIRSTKLEDSAMYFCASSSRGSSYNEQFFGPGTRLTVL.